This entry is about one T cell receptor (beta chain). A COVID-19 case was met by exposed participants within 2 weeks before study entry. There are 13 residues in the CDR3. Looked up from germline, CDR1 is SGHVS and CDR2 is FNYEAQ. Trimming cost V 5 bases and J 9 bases, with 14 bases left between them. These data originate in a study of blood T cell repertoires in COVID-19. Study-level information: COVID-19 samples, acute and convalescent, were from the United States, Italy and Spain. Sample material is recorded as cDNA or gDNA derived from T cells, B-cell-depleted T cells, or PBMCs.

Methods used by the authors: Scientists estimated how many nucleated cells there were by amplifying reference gene primers. Some clones are missing from TCRdb's copy, which holds only in-frame ones; the method was immunoSEQ multiplex PCR. That table gives V, J and clone size, and the DNA gave D and trimming. The data show 200,000 to 250,000 clones, around 82% seen once. The source of this sequence is a woman between 50 and 59 years old who had been exposed to COVID-19. Sequenced: PBMCs or T cells enriched from blood (not recorded which). The V call is TRBV7-6, the J call TRBJ2-1; D remains ambiguous. CDR3 loop: CASSPHGTGEQFF. The CDR3 nucleotides are TGTGCCAGCAGCCCTCACGGAACGGGTGAGCAGTTCTTC.